These 31 T cell receptor beta chains share one sample of origin, sequenced in a study of blood T cell repertoires in COVID-19. Generated by immunoSEQ multiplex PCR, the TCRdb table keeps only in-frame clones and is missing some. The data show under 200,000 clones, with more than 60% seen just once and around 2.7% held by the top ten. Sequencing used peripheral blood. All receptors derive from a man in his 70s with acute or convalescent COVID-19.

The rearrangement joins TRBV7-9 to TRBJ2-5; D unclear. V was cut by 5 bases and J by 5 bases, with 21 bases left in between. CDR1 and CDR2 (germline): SEHNR, FQNEAQ (reference sequence). The CDR3 runs 16 residues. Here the CDR3 reads CASSQSRSGSLETQYF. For the CDR3, the DNA is TGTGCCAGCAGCCAAAGTAGGTCAGGCTCCCTGGAGACCCAGTACTTC.

The chain recombines TRBV18 with TRBJ2-3; tentative D call: TRBD1 (6 bases). V lost 3 bases and J lost 5, with 9 bases in between. Per germline, CDR1 KGHSH and CDR2 LQKENI. The CDR3 has 13 residues. The CDR3 DNA sequence: TGTGCCAGCTCACCCCCAGGGGTAGATACGCAGTATTTT. Its translation is CASSPPGVDTQYF.

The chain employs TRBV14 and TRBJ2-1, with 8 bases matching TRBD2. The germline V gene has CDR1 SGHDN and CDR2 FVKESK. V shed 4 bases, J shed 7 bases, and the junction held 6 bases outside the gene matches. The CDR3 contains 14 residues. CDR3 coding DNA: TGTGCCAGCAGCCGATGGGCTAGCGGGAATGAGCAGTTCTTC. Protein: CASSRWASGNEQFF.

This clone showed up just once. The chain has TRBV6-6 and TRBJ1-5; a possible D gene is TRBD1 (6 bases). Germline V gene data show CDR1 as MNHNY and CDR2 as SVGAGI (reference sequence). The ends were cut back, 6 bases at V and 4 bases at J, with 10 bases in the middle. This CDR3 is 13 amino acids long. CDR3 region: CASSGQLNQPQHF. The CDR3 nucleotides are TGTGCCAGCAGCGGACAGCTGAATCAGCCCCAGCATTTT.

This sequence joins TRBV12-3 or TRBV12-4 and TRBJ2-1, with 13 bases aligning to TRBD2. The CDR3 covers 13 residues. V dropped 3 bases and J dropped 15; count of bases not matched to a gene: 5. The CDR3 coding sequence is TGTGCCAGCAGTTTGACTAGCGGGAGGAATCCGTTCTTC. It specifies CASSLTSGRNPFF.

This chain uses TRBV15 with TRBJ1-3; 12 bases are a match to TRBD1. The CDR3 consists of 16 residues. V trimming: 5 bases; J trimming: 3 bases; junction bases outside the gene matches: 5. Germline CDR1 is LNHNV and CDR2 is YYDKDF (reference sequence). In DNA form, the CDR3 reads TGTGCCACCAGCCTCGGGACAGGGGGCGTTGGAAACACCATATATTTT. Amino acids: CATSLGTGGVGNTIYF.

This chain joins TRBV5-1 and TRBJ1-2, with D hard to call. Deletions cut 3 bases from V and 5 bases from J, with 8 bases between. Germline CDR1 and CDR2: SGHRS and YFSETQ. CDR3 size: 12 residues. In nucleotides, the CDR3 is TGCGCCAGCAGCTCCTCTAGGTATGGCTACACCTTC. This codes for CASSSSRYGYTF.

The J gene is TRBJ1-4, the V gene TRBV28; D is unclear. The CDR3 is made up of 19 amino acids. V lost 2 bases and J 5 bases, leaving 24 bases between the germline ends. Germline V gene data show CDR1 as MDHEN and CDR2 as SYDVKM. In nucleotides, the CDR3 is TGTGCCAGCAGTTTAGGCGAATCCCGACTACAGTCCGGAAATGAAAAACTGTTTTTT. This sequence encodes CASSLGESRLQSGNEKLFF.

The chain couples TRBV5-4 to TRBJ2-2; weak D call: TRBD1 (6 bases). CDR1 is SGHNT, CDR2 YYREEE, per germline (reference sequence). The CDR3 runs to 15 residues. Trimming cost V 3 bases and J 2 bases, with 11 bases left between them. CDR3 sequence reads: CASSSGTPNTGELFF. CDR3 bases: TGTGCCAGCAGCTCCGGGACACCTAACACCGGGGAGCTGTTTTTT.

The chain recombines TRBV5-4 with TRBJ2-5; 12 nucleotides align to TRBD2. The CDR3 covers 15 residues. Germline CDR1 is SGHNT and CDR2 is YYREEE (reference sequence). The junction had 6 bases not matched to a gene; V was cut back by 4 bases and J by 5 bases. The CDR3 spells CASSARLAGVETQYF. The CDR3 DNA is TGTGCCAGCAGCGCACGACTAGCGGGAGTTGAGACCCAGTACTTC. Variable domain in full (rest from reference TRBV5-4 and TRBJ2-5): ETGVTQSPTHLIKTRGQQVTLRCSSQSGHNTVSWYQQALGQGPQFIFQYYREEENGRGNFPPRFSGLQFPNYSSELNVNALELDDSALYLCASSARLAGVETQYFGPGTRLLVL.

In this sample, this clone turned up once. V and J are TRBV19 and TRBJ1-2; TRBD1 matches at 8 bases. The ends lost 4 bases at V and 7 bases at J; junction bases unmatched: 8. CDR3 length: 14 residues. Germline CDR1 and CDR2: LNHDA and SQIVND (reference sequence). CDR3 sequence: CASSTTGTGGGYTF. The CDR3 DNA reads as TGTGCCAGTAGTACGACTGGAACAGGGGGTGGCTACACCTTC. Full variable domain (rest looked up from reference TRBV19 and TRBJ1-2): DGGITQSPKYLFRKEGQNVTLSCEQNLNHDAMYWYRQDPGQGLRLIYYSQIVNDFQKGDIAEGYSVSREKKESFPLTVTSAQKNPTAFYLCASSTTGTGGGYTFGSGTRLTVV.

V is TRBV6-4 and J is TRBJ2-1; D perhaps matches TRBD1 (5 bases). The V end was cut by 2 bases, the J end by 8 bases, with 10 bases between. The CDR3 loop spans 13 amino acids. The V gene's germline CDR1 is MRHNA and CDR2 SNTAGT. The CDR3 region is CASSDVIGDEQFF. CDR3 DNA sequence: TGTGCCAGCAGTGACGTTATAGGGGATGAGCAGTTCTTC.

There are a few counts of this clone. J is TRBJ2-2 and V is TRBV25-1, with TRBD1 identical over 8 bases. V lost 3 bases, J lost 8 bases, and 8 bases stayed unmatched. This CDR3 comprises 15 residues. Per germline, CDR1 MGHDK and CDR2 SYGVNS. CDR3 amino acids: CASSEPGTGAGELFF. The DNA of the CDR3 is TGTGCCAGCAGTGAGCCCGGGACAGGTGCTGGGGAGCTGTTTTTT.

Turning to this clone: One junction end disagrees with the germline gene, perhaps due to a read error. The chain employs TRBV19 and TRBJ2-7; the D gene is possibly TRBD2 (5 bases). This CDR3 has 8 residues. Germline V gene lookup returns CDR1 LNHDA and CDR2 SQIVND (reference sequence). The CDR3 loop reads CASKRENF. Written as DNA, the CDR3 is TGTGCCAGTAAAAGGGAGAACTTC.

This clone was counted once. The V gene is TRBV19, the J gene TRBJ1-1; D unclear. The CDR3 sequence is 14 residues long. V lost 2 bases to trimming and J lost 2 bases, with 9 bases between them. Germline V CDR1 and CDR2: LNHDA, SQIVND (reference sequence). The CDR3 coding sequence is TGTGCCAGTAGTATATCGGGAAGCAACACTGAAGCTTTCTTT. It translates to CASSISGSNTEAFF. The entire variable domain, with the rest obtained from reference TRBV19 and TRBJ1-1, is as follows: DGGITQSPKYLFRKEGQNVTLSCEQNLNHDAMYWYRQDPGQGLRLIYYSQIVNDFQKGDIAEGYSVSREKKESFPLTVTSAQKNPTAFYLCASSISGSNTEAFFGQGTRLTVV.

The rearrangement uses TRBV24-1 and TRBJ2-1; 10 bases map to TRBD2. This CDR3 has 16 residues. V was pared by 4 bases and J by 7 bases, with 9 bases of the junction left unmatched. CDR1 and CDR2 (germline): KGHDR, SFDVKD. CDR3 sequence reads: CATSDVASGSPNEQFF. DNA of the CDR3: TGTGCCACCAGTGACGTGGCTAGCGGGAGTCCTAATGAGCAGTTCTTC.

J is TRBJ1-2 and V is TRBV28; possibly TRBD1 for D (5 bases). Germline CDR1 reads MDHEN; CDR2 reads SYDVKM. This CDR3 region has 13 residues. V was cut by 3 bases and J by 6 bases, with 11 bases left in between. CDR3 amino acids: CASSLSAGNGYTF. In nucleotides, the CDR3 is TGTGCCAGCAGTTTGTCGGCAGGGAATGGCTACACCTTC.

The V call is TRBV25-1, the J call TRBJ2-5; 10 bases are shared with TRBD1. Germline-derived CDR1 and CDR2 are MGHDK and SYGVNS. The CDR3 totals 13 residues. Losses at the gene ends were 8 bases for V and 2 bases for J; bases not matched to a gene: 2. The CDR3 is CASRQGAQETQYF. CDR3 coding DNA: TGTGCCAGCCGACAGGGGGCTCAAGAGACCCAGTACTTC.

This clone has a count of ten or more. The rearrangement links TRBV5-1 to TRBJ2-1; 11 bases fit TRBD2. Trimming removed 0 bases from V and 2 bases from J; junction bases left unmatched: 1. This CDR3 has 16 residues. Germline V gene data show CDR1 as SGHRS and CDR2 as YFSETQ. Written as DNA, the CDR3 is TGCGCCAGCAGCTTGGAACTAGCGGGAGCCTACAATGAGCAGTTCTTC. This gives the protein CASSLELAGAYNEQFF.

The chain recombines TRBV2 with TRBJ2-5, with TRBD1 as a possible D gene (5 bases). The CDR3 is 15 amino acids. V lost 3 bases and J 0 bases, leaving 11 bases between the germline ends. Germline V gene sequence: CDR1 SNHLY, CDR2 FYNNEI. The CDR3 loop is CASSEGRAYQETQYF. The CDR3 DNA is TGTGCCAGCAGTGAGGGCAGGGCATACCAAGAGACCCAGTACTTC.

This chain links TRBV7-9 with TRBJ1-4; a possible D gene is TRBD1 (5 bases). The germline CDR1 and CDR2 sequences are SEHNR and FQNEAQ (reference sequence). The CDR3 spans 17 residues. Between the trimmed V and J ends, which lost 6 bases and 8 bases, there was a span of 25 bases. Here the CDR3 DNA reads TGTGCCAGCAGGTCAGGGTTGAGAAGATTGAAGGGAGAAAAACTGTTTTTT. Protein: CASRSGLRRLKGEKLFF.

The V call is TRBV10-2, the J call TRBJ1-1; TRBD1 is a possible D gene (5 bases). Germline V gives CDR1 WSHSY, CDR2 SAAADI. Trimming removed 8 bases from V and 2 bases from J, with 15 bases in between. The CDR3 covers 14 residues. CDR3 sequence: CASGLRGENTEAFF. The CDR3 region has the DNA TGCGCCAGCGGGCTACGGGGGGAAAACACTGAAGCTTTCTTT.

The chain joins TRBV5-4 to TRBJ2-7; the D gene is possibly TRBD1 (6 bases). Germline assignment: CDR1 SGHNT and CDR2 YYREEE (reference sequence). V lost 4 bases to trimming and J lost 2 bases, with 13 bases between them. This CDR3 is built from 14 residues. The CDR3 protein is CASSPKTGTYEQYF. For the CDR3, the DNA is TGTGCCAGCAGCCCCAAGACAGGAACCTACGAGCAGTACTTC. The full variable domain, rest sourced from reference TRBV5-4 and TRBJ2-7, is ETGVTQSPTHLIKTRGQQVTLRCSSQSGHNTVSWYQQALGQGPQFIFQYYREEENGRGNFPPRFSGLQFPNYSSELNVNALELDDSALYLCASSPKTGTYEQYFGPGTRLTVT.

The V and J genes are TRBV12-5 and TRBJ2-1; the D gene is possibly TRBD2 (7 bases). Between the trimmed V and J ends, which lost 8 bases and 6 bases, there was a span of 14 bases. Germline-derived CDR1 and CDR2 are LGHNT and FRNRAP. CDR3 length: 13 residues. For the CDR3, the DNA is TGTGCTAGTCGGCCGGGGGGCCGCAATGAGCAGTTCTTC. It encodes CASRPGGRNEQFF.

The V gene is TRBV6-6, the J gene TRBJ1-5; 8 bases map to TRBD1. J lost 2 bases, V lost 8 bases, and 8 bases had no gene match. This CDR3 has 15 residues. Germline V gene sequence: CDR1 MNHNY, CDR2 SVGAGI (reference sequence). CDR3 sequence: CASHPQGAGNQPQHF. As DNA, the CDR3 is TGTGCCAGCCACCCGCAGGGGGCTGGCAATCAGCCCCAGCATTTT.

This clone was counted once. The genes are TRBV30 and TRBJ2-7, with D perhaps TRBD2 (5 bases). The CDR3 loop spans 18 amino acids. V lost 0 bases and J lost 0, with 21 bases in between. Germline CDR1 and CDR2: GTSNPN and SVGIG (reference sequence). CDR3 nucleotides: TGTGCCTGGAGTGTACCCGGAAACCTCTTAGGGAGCTCCTACGAGCAGTACTTC. The encoded protein is CAWSVPGNLLGSSYEQYF. Supplemented by reference TRBV30 and TRBJ2-7, the full variable domain reads SQTIHQWPATLVQPVGSPLSLECTVEGTSNPNLYWYRQAAGRGLQLLFYSVGIGQISSEVPQNLSASRPQDRQFILSSKKLLLSDSGFYLCAWSVPGNLLGSSYEQYFGPGTRLTVT.

On this clone itself: Other nucleotide sequences from this sample produce the same CDR3. The rearrangement links TRBV6-4 to TRBJ1-4, with D possibly TRBD1 on 6 matching bases. This CDR3 has 13 residues. Trimming stripped 3 bases from V and 7 bases from J, with 9 bases between. The germline V gene has CDR1 MRHNA and CDR2 SNTAGT. The CDR3 loop is CASSEGAGEKLFF. Here the CDR3 DNA reads TGTGCCAGCAGTGAGGGGGCTGGTGAAAAACTGTTTTTT.

The chain joins TRBV19 to TRBJ2-2; a possible D gene is TRBD2 (5 bases). This CDR3 has 14 residues. V lost 1 base, J lost 7 bases, and 10 bases lay in between. CDR1 is LNHDA and CDR2 is SQIVND in the germline V gene (reference sequence). The CDR3 DNA sequence: TGTGCCAGTAGTATAGGAGGGTTGCGCGGGGAGCTGTTTTTT. This sequence encodes CASSIGGLRGELFF.

The chain carries TRBV24-1 and TRBJ2-1, with D possibly matching TRBD1 (5 bases). The germline V gene encodes CDR1 KGHDR and CDR2 SFDVKD. CDR3 length: 15 residues. V was clipped by 4 bases and J by 10 bases, with 19 bases between them. CDR3: CATSDRQGQNREQFF. Written as DNA, the CDR3 is TGTGCCACCAGTGACCGGCAGGGCCAGAATAGGGAGCAGTTCTTC.

V is TRBV7-2 and J is TRBJ2-1, with TRBD2 matching 12 bases. Germline V gives CDR1 SGHTA, CDR2 FQGNSA. V gave up 2 bases and J gave up 3 bases; unmatched junction bases: 5. This CDR3 contains 17 residues. The CDR3 loop reads CASSLPSTSGGYNEQFF. CDR3 in DNA: TGTGCCAGCAGCTTACCCTCGACTAGCGGGGGCTACAATGAGCAGTTCTTC.

This clone showed up just once. The chain carries TRBV11-3 and TRBJ2-3; 11 bases map to TRBD1. The CDR3 sequence is 14 residues long. Germline V gives CDR1 SGHNT, CDR2 YENEEA. Unmatched junction bases numbered 5, after V lost 7 bases and J lost 5 bases. CDR3 in DNA: TGTGCCAGCAACGGACAGGGGGCTAAAGATACGCAGTATTTT. Residues: CASNGQGAKDTQYF.